The 21 T cell receptor beta chains below come from one sample, sequenced in a study of OX40 agonist ivuxolimab in advanced cancers. Clones were read by immunoSEQ multiplex PCR, and TCRdb kept only the in-frame ones, dropping some. The table has under 85,000 clones, just over 90% seen once. Sequenced here: CD4+ or CD8+ T cells sorted from blood, sampled in a trial of the OX40 agonist ivuxolimab. The receptor set was obtained from an adult with an advanced solid tumor such as melanoma, head and neck, liver or kidney cancer.

The chain has TRBV6-5 and TRBJ1-1; D ambiguous. The V and J ends lost 7 bases and 1 base respectively, with 13 bases between them. There are 14 residues in the CDR3. Germline V gene lookup returns CDR1 MNHEY and CDR2 SVGAGI. The CDR3 sequence: CASNNRAGNTEAFF. CDR3 in DNA: TGTGCCAGCAATAATAGGGCCGGGAACACTGAAGCTTTCTTT.

The chain links TRBV11-1 to TRBJ1-5; the match to TRBD1 covers 9 bases. The germline CDR1 and CDR2 sequences are SGHAT and FQDESV (reference sequence). The CDR3 is 17 residues long. The ends lost 6 bases at V and 8 bases at J; junction bases unmatched: 17. Here the CDR3 DNA reads TGTGCCAGCAGGCACCGGGACAGGGTTCCCCGAATGGAGCCCCAGCATTTT. Translating it yields CASRHRDRVPRMEPQHF.

This sequence joins TRBV7-2 and TRBJ2-5; D is uncertain. The CDR3 sequence is 15 residues long. Germline CDR1 and CDR2: SGHTA and FQGNSA. V was trimmed by 0 bases and J by 7 bases, leaving 15 bases between them. CDR3 nucleotide sequence: TGTGCCAGCAGCTTAGCGGTTATCCCAGTGGGGACCCAGTACTTC. Encoded protein: CASSLAVIPVGTQYF.

The CDR3 nucleotides read TGTGCCAGTAGTATGTGGGATACGCAGTATTTT. Translated: CASSMWDTQYF. V usage is TRBV19 and J usage is TRBJ2-3; D unclear. CDR1 and CDR2 from the germline V gene are LNHDA and SQIVND (reference sequence). Trimming cost V 3 bases and J 6 bases, with 4 bases left between them. CDR3 length: 11 amino acids. The full variable domain, with the rest looked up from reference TRBV19 and TRBJ2-3, is DGGITQSPKYLFRKEGQNVTLSCEQNLNHDAMYWYRQDPGQGLRLIYYSQIVNDFQKGDIAEGYSVSREKKESFPLTVTSAQKNPTAFYLCASSMWDTQYFGPGTRLTVL.

The chain has TRBV7-2 and TRBJ1-2, with D tentatively TRBD1 (5 bases). The CDR3 runs 12 residues. From germline, CDR1 is SGHTA and CDR2 FQGNSA. V was clipped by 5 bases and J by 8 bases, with 12 bases between them. The CDR3 region is CASSLRKGGYTF. The CDR3 nucleotides are TGTGCCAGCAGCCTGAGAAAGGGGGGCTACACCTTC.

V gene TRBV30 combines with J gene TRBJ2-7; D is possibly TRBD1 (6 bases). Trimming left V 2 bases short and J 5 bases short, with 13 bases between. In germline, CDR1 is GTSNPN, CDR2 SVGIG (reference sequence). This CDR3 is 13 amino acids long. The CDR3 sequence: CAWSLDSGHEQYF. Written as DNA, the CDR3 is TGTGCCTGGAGTTTGGACAGTGGCCACGAGCAGTACTTC.

This chain uses TRBV19 with TRBJ2-5; 8 bases map to TRBD2. Germline-derived CDR1 and CDR2 are LNHDA and SQIVND (reference sequence). V lost 8 bases, J lost 0 bases, and 2 bases stayed unmatched. This CDR3 has 13 residues. The CDR3 sequence: CASDSGDQETQYF. In DNA, the CDR3 is TGTGCCAGTGATAGCGGGGACCAAGAGACCCAGTACTTC.

The rearrangement joins TRBV7-2 to TRBJ2-3, with D tentatively TRBD1 or TRBD2 (5 bases each). V lost 6 bases, J lost 1 base, and 8 bases lay in between. The germline V gene has CDR1 SGHTA and CDR2 FQGNSA. The CDR3 is made up of 13 amino acids. Here the CDR3 reads CASRRDRTDTQYF. In DNA, the CDR3 is TGTGCCAGCAGACGGGACCGCACAGATACGCAGTATTTT.

The chain couples TRBV19 to TRBJ1-2, with 7 positions matching TRBD1. The CDR3 is 14 amino acids. V lost 1 base, J lost 5 bases, and 4 bases stayed unmatched. Looked up from germline, CDR1 is LNHDA and CDR2 is SQIVND (reference sequence). CDR3 coding DNA: TGTGCCAGTAGTATAGGGACAGGCGCATATGGCTACACCTTC. Its translation is CASSIGTGAYGYTF.

This clone was seen only once. The chain uses TRBV28 and TRBJ1-4, with a tentative D call TRBD1 (6 bases). The CDR3 runs 16 residues. The germline V gene encodes CDR1 MDHEN and CDR2 SYDVKM. Trimming removed 3 bases at V and 4 bases at J, with 15 bases between. The CDR3 nucleotides read TGTGCCAGCAGTTTCCCGGGGGCAGTGAGTAATGAAAAACTGTTTTTT. Its translation is CASSFPGAVSNEKLFF. Variable domain in full (rest from reference TRBV28 and TRBJ1-4): DVKVTQSSRYLVKRTGEKVFLECVQDMDHENMFWYRQDPGLGLRLIYFSYDVKMKEKGDIPEGYSVSREKKERFSLILESASTNQTSMYLCASSFPGAVSNEKLFFGSGTQLSVL.

The chain is built from TRBV6-5 and TRBJ2-5, with TRBD2 matching over 8 bases. This CDR3 has 14 residues. V dropped 6 bases and J dropped 2; count of bases not matched to a gene: 5. Germline V gives CDR1 MNHEY, CDR2 SVGAGI. The CDR3 region is CASRRLAKQETQYF. The CDR3 DNA is TGTGCCAGCAGACGACTAGCGAAACAAGAGACCCAGTACTTC.

The chain employs TRBV6-6 and TRBJ1-2; D perhaps matches TRBD1 (5 bases). Trimming removed 8 bases from V and 1 base from J, with 11 bases in between. Germline V CDR1 and CDR2: MNHNY, SVGAGI (reference sequence). The CDR3 is 13 amino acids. As DNA, the CDR3 is TGTGCCAGCGCACAAGACAGTAACTATGGCTACACCTTC. Protein: CASAQDSNYGYTF.

This chain joins TRBV25-1 and TRBJ2-7, with a weak D call TRBD1 (6 bases). CDR3 length: 16 residues. With 5 bases removed from V and 4 bases from J, the gap between germline ends came to 21 bases. Looked up from germline, CDR1 is MGHDK and CDR2 is SYGVNS. The CDR3 DNA reads as TGTGCCAGCAGTCCGGGTGGACAGTTCGGTGGGTACGAGCAGTACTTC. Protein product: CASSPGGQFGGYEQYF.

This sequence joins TRBV10-2 and TRBJ2-4, with no clear D. CDR1 is WSHSY, CDR2 SAAADI, per germline. This CDR3 spans 11 amino acids. V was pared by 1 base and J by 10 bases, with 5 bases between. This CDR3 is CASSEFTIQYF. Here the CDR3 DNA reads TGCGCCAGCAGTGAGTTTACTATTCAGTACTTC.

The chain couples TRBV18 to TRBJ1-2, with no clear D. CDR1 KGHSH and CDR2 LQKENI come from the germline V gene. V was shortened by 2 bases and J by 2 bases, with 9 bases between the two germline ends. CDR3 length: 14 amino acids. The CDR3 region has the DNA TGTGCCAGCTCACCAAAGGAAGGGAACTATGGCTACACCTTC. Translation gives CASSPKEGNYGYTF.

The chain employs TRBV18 and TRBJ2-6; 8 positions agree with TRBD1. After removal of 3 bases from V and 2 bases from J, the junction contained 0 bases not matched to a gene. The CDR3 is 15 residues long. Germline CDR1 is KGHSH and CDR2 is LQKENI. The CDR3 DNA follows: TGTGCCAGCTCACCGACAGGGGCTGGGGCCAACGTCCTGACTTTC. Translating it yields CASSPTGAGANVLTF.

This rearrangement joins TRBV19 to TRBJ2-2, with D maybe TRBD2 (5 bases). Germline-derived CDR1 and CDR2 are LNHDA and SQIVND (reference sequence). With 0 bases removed from V and 5 bases from J, the gap between germline ends came to 10 bases. The CDR3 sequence is 15 residues long. The CDR3 reads CASSIEGRGTGELFF. The CDR3 region has the DNA TGTGCCAGTAGTATAGAGGGCCGAGGGACCGGGGAGCTGTTTTTT.

V is TRBV4-1 and J is TRBJ1-2; perhaps TRBD1 as D (5 bases). Germline CDR1 is MGHRA and CDR2 is YSYEKL. There are 14 residues in the CDR3. The V gene lost 3 bases and the J gene lost 7 bases, with 15 bases spanning the gap. CDR3 bases: TGCGCCAGCAGCCATATCGGGGCAACTTCTGGCTACACCTTC. Translated: CASSHIGATSGYTF.

The CDR3 reads CASSLVGKNTEAFF. As DNA, the CDR3 is TGTGCCAGCAGTTTGGTAGGGAAGAACACTGAAGCTTTCTTT. The chain has TRBV28 and TRBJ1-1; D is unclear. This CDR3 has 14 amino acids. Germline V gene lookup returns CDR1 MDHEN and CDR2 SYDVKM. Trimming stripped 3 bases from V and 1 base from J, with 9 bases between.

The CDR3 DNA follows: TGCGCCAGCAGCCAAGCGACTAGCGTCTCCTACAATGAGCAGTTCTTC. It specifies CASSQATSVSYNEQFF. V is TRBV4-3 and J is TRBJ2-1; 8 nucleotides match TRBD2. CDR1 and CDR2 from the germline V gene are LGHNA and YSLEER. The CDR3 is 16 amino acids. The junction had 2 bases not matched to a gene; V was cut back by 1 base and J by 0 bases.

This chain links TRBV4-1 with TRBJ2-7, with 7 bases matching TRBD2. Germline-derived CDR1 and CDR2 are MGHRA and YSYEKL. J gave up 4 bases and V 2 bases, and 11 bases lay outside the gene matches. The CDR3 extends over 16 amino acids. CDR3 sequence reads: CASSQTTGGVRYEQYF. The CDR3 DNA is TGCGCCAGCAGCCAAACCACGGGGGGAGTAAGGTACGAGCAGTACTTC.